This TCR beta chain appears in the sequencing data of a study of blood T cell repertoires in COVID-19. At the level of the study: COVID-19 samples, acute and convalescent, were from the United States, Italy and Spain. T cells, B-cell-depleted T cells, or PBMCs supplied cDNA or gDNA.

In the original analysis: Amplification of reference gene primers was used by the study to estimate nucleated cell counts. The method was immunoSEQ multiplex PCR; TCRdb's version includes in-frame clones alone and lacks a portion of them. V and J calls and clone size follow that table, whereas D and trimming were derived from the DNA. The table lists 200,000 to 300,000 clones, 84% of them singletons. V was clipped by 0 bases and J by 4 bases; unmatched bases: 5. The CDR3 is 15 residues long. Germline lookup yields CDR1 SGHDT and CDR2 YYEEEE. The source material was peripheral blood. The TCR was taken from a man aged 50 to 59 with acute or convalescent COVID-19. The gene calls are TRBV5-6 and TRBJ1-2; 8 nucleotides agree with TRBD1. The CDR3 sequence is CASSLDGRGPYGYTF. CDR3 sequence (DNA): TGTGCCAGCAGCTTGGACGGCAGGGGGCCCTATGGCTACACCTTC.